The 14 T cell receptor beta chains reported below all come from one sample, sequenced in a study of post-analysis software for immune sequencing data. Study observations and caveats: In patients, TRBV5-6, TRBV5-1 and TRBV20-1 belonged to 4 or 5 TRBV segments found more frequently than in controls.

Presence of unique molecular identifiers characterized the TCR beta cDNA libraries. TCRdb reprocessed the PCR reads with MiXCR, giving one entry per CDR3 protein. This sample yields about 570,000 distinct CDR3 sequences, of which roughly 34% are seen a single time; around 6% belongs to the top ten. The antigens for these receptors are not known. The material sequenced was blood. These receptors came from a girl aged 2 to 17 with multiple sclerosis.

Of note for this clonotype: Germline is not matched at one junction end, which may reflect a read error. The rearrangement uses TRBV7-3 and TRBJ2-3; D gene unclear. The CDR3 loop spans 13 amino acids. Germline values: CDR1 SGHTA, CDR2 FQGTGA. The CDR3 here is CASSLGNTDTQCF. The CDR3 nucleotides are TGTGCCAGCAGCCTGGGGAACACAGATACGCAGTGTTTT.

This rearrangement joins TRBV5-1 to TRBJ2-1; tentatively, D is TRBD1 (6 bases). The DNA end is a closer match to TRBJ2-7, so the J assignment may be wrong. CDR3 length: 15 amino acids. Germline values: CDR1 SGHRS, CDR2 YFSETQ. This CDR3 is CASSKAQGPYNEQYF. The CDR3 region has the DNA TGCGCCAGCAGCAAGGCACAGGGTCCCTACAATGAGCAGTACTTC.

The chain uses TRBV3-1 and TRBJ2-1, with D unresolved. The CDR3 has 14 amino acids. V lost 3 bases to trimming and J lost 6 bases, with 12 bases between them. Germline V gene lookup returns CDR1 LGHDT and CDR2 YNNKEL (reference sequence). CDR3 in amino acids: CASSHGPFRNEQFF. In DNA, the CDR3 is TGTGCCAGCAGCCATGGCCCGTTCCGCAATGAGCAGTTCTTC.

The rearrangement uses TRBV6-2 or TRBV6-3 and TRBJ2-1; D is ambiguous. The V gene's germline CDR1 is MNHEY and CDR2 SVGEGT. The CDR3 covers 12 residues. Trimming left V 6 bases short and J 8 bases short, with 11 bases between. CDR3 residues: CASSPLTDEQFF. The CDR3 DNA sequence: TGTGCCAGCAGCCCGCTTACAGATGAGCAGTTCTTC.

This clonotype was observed a single time. This chain connects TRBV20-1 to TRBJ2-5; D may correspond to TRBD1 or TRBD2 (6 bases each). The CDR3 length is 17 residues. Trimming removed 3 bases from V and 4 bases from J, with 24 bases in between. The germline CDR1 and CDR2 sequences are DFQATT and SNEGSKA (reference sequence). In DNA form, the CDR3 reads TGCAGTGCTAGTTCTGTGGGGGGCCCATCGAGGGGAGAGACCCAGTACTTC. It codes for CSASSVGGPSRGETQYF.

This clonotype has only a few counts. V is TRBV20-1 and J is TRBJ2-4, with D perhaps TRBD1 (6 bases). Per germline, CDR1 DFQATT and CDR2 SNEGSKA (reference sequence). V dropped 4 bases and J dropped 5 bases, with 15 bases sitting between them. The CDR3 covers 14 residues. The CDR3 here is CSATSGTPQNIQYF. CDR3 coding DNA: TGCAGTGCTACCTCCGGGACACCACAAAACATTCAGTACTTC.

This clonotype was detected only a few times. Here the CDR3 DNA reads TGCGCCAGCAGCTTGGAGGTCTCTAATGGCTACACCTTC. Translating it yields CASSLEVSNGYTF. This chain joins TRBV5-1 and TRBJ1-2, with D unclear. Germline V CDR1 and CDR2: SGHRS, YFSETQ. The CDR3 extends over 13 amino acids. Trimming pared 0 bases from V and 6 bases from J, leaving 9 bases between.

This clonotype was seen more than once but under ten times. The J gene is TRBJ2-3, the V gene TRBV6-2 or TRBV6-3; the D is unclear. V was shortened by 0 bases and J by 0 bases, with 13 bases between the two germline ends. The germline V gene encodes CDR1 MNHEY and CDR2 SVGEGT. The CDR3 runs 17 residues. The CDR3 bases are TGTGCCAGCAGTTACTCGCTACCCCCCGCTAGCACAGATACGCAGTATTTT. Its protein product is CASSYSLPPASTDTQYF.

The CDR3 coding sequence is TGCAGTGCTAGATTTCACGGGGGGGCCGGAGAGACCCAGTACTTC. Translated, it gives CSARFHGGAGETQYF. The chain has TRBV20-1 and TRBJ2-5, with 8 bases matching TRBD2. Per the germline V gene, CDR1 is DFQATT and CDR2 is SNEGSKA (reference sequence). The junction had 9 bases not matched to a gene; V was cut back by 2 bases and J by 4 bases. The CDR3 loop spans 15 amino acids.

This clonotype was detected a few times. CDR3 DNA sequence: TGTGCCAGCAGTTTTCCAAGCGGGGGGCTCACAGATACGCAGTATTTT. This encodes CASSFPSGGLTDTQYF. V gene TRBV28 combines with J gene TRBJ2-3; 9 bases match TRBD2. Germline V gives CDR1 MDHEN, CDR2 SYDVKM. With V trimmed by 3 bases and J by 2 bases, 6 bases remained unmatched. The CDR3 has 16 amino acids.

The chain is built from TRBV5-6 and TRBJ2-6, with D tentatively TRBD1 (6 bases). The CDR3 spans 18 residues. V lost 0 bases and J 4 bases, leaving 17 bases between the germline ends. The germline V gene has CDR1 SGHDT and CDR2 YYEEEE. The CDR3 region has the DNA TGTGCCAGCAGCTTGGGTGGGCCCAGGGGAATGGGGGCCAACGTCCTGACTTTC. Its protein is CASSLGGPRGMGANVLTF.

The rearrangement links TRBV7-9 to TRBJ1-5, with a tentative D call TRBD1 (5 bases). CDR1 is SEHNR and CDR2 is FQNEAQ in the germline V gene (reference sequence). The CDR3 runs 15 residues. V was pared by 5 bases and J by 1 base, with 12 bases between. The CDR3 loop is CASSPGGTSNQPQHF. The DNA for the CDR3 is TGTGCCAGCAGCCCTGGCGGGACCAGCAATCAGCCCCAGCATTTT.

The chain has TRBV4-2 and TRBJ2-5; 7 bases agree with TRBD1. Germline V CDR1 and CDR2: LGHNA, YNFKEQ. This CDR3 has 17 amino acids. V dropped 1 base and J dropped 4; count of bases not matched to a gene: 12. In nucleotides, the CDR3 is TGTGCCAGCAGCCAAGTATCGCAGGGGGTATCACGAGAGACCCAGTACTTC. Translating it yields CASSQVSQGVSRETQYF.

This clonotype was counted a few times. V usage is TRBV9 and J usage is TRBJ2-5; 12 nucleotides agree with TRBD2. The DNA end favors TRBJ2-7, so the J call may be wrong. Germline V gene lookup returns CDR1 SGDLS and CDR2 YYNGEE. This CDR3 has 17 residues. The CDR3 bases are TGTGCCAGCAGCTACAACCCCGCTAGCGGGGGGGCCAGCGAGCAGTACTTC. Its protein product is CASSYNPASGGASEQYF.